The 23 T cell receptor beta chains reported below all come from one sample, sequenced in a study of OX40 agonist ivuxolimab in advanced cancers. The repertoire was sequenced with immunoSEQ multiplex PCR; TCRdb's copy has only in-frame clones and lacks some. The sample lists approximately 120,000 clones; under 95% were seen once. Sequences were derived from CD4+ or CD8+ T cells sorted from blood, sampled in a trial of the OX40 agonist ivuxolimab. The source is an adult with an advanced solid tumor such as melanoma, head and neck, liver or kidney cancer.

The chain links TRBV28 to TRBJ1-5; D is possibly TRBD1 (5 bases). V was clipped by 7 bases and J by 9 bases, with 25 bases between them. The CDR3 is 16 residues long. Germline V CDR1 and CDR2: MDHEN, SYDVKM. The CDR3 DNA sequence: TGTGCCAGCAACCCTGGGACTTTGGGCACCGAGAGGCCCCAGCATTTT. Amino acid sequence: CASNPGTLGTERPQHF.

The chain links TRBV27 to TRBJ2-3; D unclear. This CDR3 has 13 residues. Between the trimmed V and J ends, which lost 6 bases and 3 bases, there was a span of 10 bases. From germline, CDR1 is MNHEY and CDR2 SMNVEV (reference sequence). The CDR3 region is CASSILETDTQYF. DNA of the CDR3: TGTGCCAGCAGCATCCTAGAAACAGATACGCAGTATTTT.

A word on this clone: Other nucleotide sequences in the sample specify the same CDR3. This chain joins TRBV15 and TRBJ1-3, with unresolved D. Germline V gene data show CDR1 as LNHNV and CDR2 as YYDKDF (reference sequence). Trimming pared 8 bases from V and 0 bases from J, leaving 11 bases between. This CDR3 comprises 14 residues. CDR3 bases: TGTGCCACCTCGCGGACGGTCTCTGGAAACACCATATATTTT. Translated, it gives CATSRTVSGNTIYF.

The J gene is TRBJ1-4, the V gene TRBV28, with D possibly being TRBD1 (6 bases). The CDR3 totals 12 residues. The V gene's germline CDR1 is MDHEN and CDR2 SYDVKM. Trimming removed 10 bases from V and 8 bases from J, with 14 bases in between. CDR3 in DNA: TGTGCCACTCGGCAGGGGATAGAAAAACTGTTTTTT. Translating it yields CATRQGIEKLFF.

The V gene is TRBV28, the J gene TRBJ2-7; D may match TRBD1 or TRBD2 (5 bases each). Germline V gene lookup returns CDR1 MDHEN and CDR2 SYDVKM. Trimming shortened V by 4 bases and J by 0 bases, and 13 bases separated the two germline ends. The CDR3 runs 15 residues. The CDR3 DNA follows: TGTGCCAGCAGTTCCACCGGGACGGGCTCCTACGAGCAGTACTTC. Its translation is CASSSTGTGSYEQYF.

The CDR3 DNA reads as TGTGCCAGCAGTCTCGCTCTGGCGGTCGGTGCGGAAAATGAGCAGTTCTTC. It is translated as CASSLALAVGAENEQFF. The chain carries TRBV25-1 and TRBJ2-1; D is undetermined. Germline CDR1 reads MGHDK; CDR2 reads SYGVNS. Trimming shortened V by 5 bases and J by 7 bases, and 24 bases separated the two germline ends. CDR3 size: 17 residues. Full variable domain (missing parts from reference TRBV25-1 and TRBJ2-1): EADIYQTPRYLVIGTGKKITLECSQTMGHDKMYWYQQDPGMELHLIHYSYGVNSTEKGDLSSESTVSRIRTEHFPLTLESARPSHTSQYLCASSLALAVGAENEQFFGPGTRLTVL.

The chain is built from TRBV6-6 and TRBJ1-2, with 9 bases fitting TRBD1. V was pared by 2 bases and J by 6 bases, with 4 bases of the junction left unmatched. Germline V gene lookup returns CDR1 MNHNY and CDR2 SVGAGI (reference sequence). The CDR3 consists of 14 residues. The chain's CDR3 is CASSYLGTGHGYTF. CDR3 DNA sequence: TGTGCCAGCAGTTACCTCGGGACAGGGCATGGCTACACCTTC.

This clone was counted a few times. The J gene is TRBJ1-3, the V gene TRBV9, with D perhaps TRBD1 (6 bases). Trimming stripped 1 base from V and 4 bases from J, with 9 bases between. CDR3 size: 14 residues. Germline V gene data show CDR1 as SGDLS and CDR2 as YYNGEE. The CDR3 DNA reads TGTGCCAGCAGCGTAAGGCAGGGGGGAAACACCATATATTTT. Its protein is CASSVRQGGNTIYF. The variable domain in full, completed from reference TRBV9 and TRBJ1-3, reads DSGVTQTPKHLITATGQRVTLRCSPRSGDLSVYWYQQSLDQGLQFLIQYYNGEERAKGNILERFSAQQFPDLHSELNLSSLELGDSALYFCASSVRQGGNTIYFGEGSWLTVV.

CDR3 residues: CASSQAAGGDEKLFF. The CDR3 region has the DNA TGTGCCAGCAGCCAAGCGGCAGGGGGCGACGAAAAACTGTTTTTT. The chain uses TRBV4-2 and TRBJ1-4; 8 positions match TRBD1. Germline CDR1 reads LGHNA; CDR2 reads YNFKEQ. There are 15 residues in the CDR3. Germline trimming cut 1 base from V and 8 bases from J; bases unmatched to any gene: 6.

The rearrangement joins TRBV6-6 to TRBJ2-7; 7 positions match TRBD2. The CDR3 has 16 residues. In germline, CDR1 is MNHNY, CDR2 SVGAGI (reference sequence). The junction had 13 bases not matched to a gene; V was cut back by 2 bases and J by 6 bases. The CDR3 coding sequence is TGTGCCAGCAGTTACCCCATCGGGGAGGGACCGGGCGAGCAGTACTTC. Amino acid sequence: CASSYPIGEGPGEQYF.

The chain has TRBV4-1 and TRBJ1-6; TRBD1 aligns across 8 bases. The CDR3 length is 18 residues. With 4 bases clipped from V and 7 bases from J, the junction kept 15 bases outside the gene matches. The germline CDR1 and CDR2 sequences are MGHRA and YSYEKL. CDR3 coding DNA: TGCGCCAGCAGCCTCCCCGGGGGCAGGGGGCGGCGGAATTCACCCCTCCACTTT. Translation: CASSLPGGRGRRNSPLHF.

The rearrangement joins TRBV5-6 to TRBJ1-5; no definite D call. The germline gives CDR1 SGHDT, CDR2 YYEEEE. The CDR3 loop spans 16 amino acids. Trimming shortened V by 0 bases and J by 6 bases, and 16 bases separated the two germline ends. CDR3 residues: CASSLGPPAIGQPQHF. CDR3 coding DNA: TGTGCCAGCAGCTTGGGACCCCCAGCGATCGGTCAGCCCCAGCATTTT.

This clone has just a few counts. This chain joins TRBV5-6 and TRBJ1-1; D unresolved. Germline CDR1 and CDR2: SGHDT and YYEEEE. The V end was cut by 1 base, the J end by 6 bases, with 10 bases between. The CDR3 has 13 amino acids. The CDR3 region has the DNA TGTGCCAGCAGCTTGAACTGGGTCGCTGAAGCTTTCTTT. Translating gives CASSLNWVAEAFF.

The genes are TRBV6-6 and TRBJ2-1, with 7 bases that match TRBD2. The CDR3 is made up of 13 amino acids. V shed 4 bases, J shed 15 bases, and the junction held 12 bases outside the gene matches. From germline, CDR1 is MNHNY and CDR2 SVGAGI (reference sequence). The CDR3 spells CASSSVAREEAFF. CDR3 DNA sequence: TGTGCCAGCAGTTCTGTGGCTCGGGAGGAAGCGTTCTTC.

V gene TRBV19 combines with J gene TRBJ1-5, with D hard to call. Germline CDR1 and CDR2: LNHDA and SQIVND (reference sequence). The CDR3 loop spans 14 amino acids. V was trimmed by 5 bases and J by 2 bases, leaving 10 bases between them. This CDR3 reads CASSVLPGNQPQHF. CDR3 coding DNA: TGTGCCAGTAGTGTTCTTCCTGGCAATCAGCCCCAGCATTTT.

The chain links TRBV5-4 to TRBJ1-1, with 12 bases identical to TRBD1. Germline loops: CDR1 SGHNT, CDR2 YYREEE (reference sequence). The V segment lost 4 bases and the J segment 5 bases; nucleotides outside the gene matches: 9. This CDR3 comprises 16 residues. CDR3 amino acids: CASSPGTGGSGTEAFF. The CDR3, as DNA: TGTGCCAGCAGCCCCGGGACAGGGGGCTCGGGGACTGAAGCTTTCTTT.

This chain uses TRBV14 with TRBJ2-1; D perhaps matches TRBD2 (6 bases). The CDR3 has 14 amino acids. The V end was cut by 0 bases, the J end by 5 bases, with 8 bases between. Germline V lookup: CDR1 SGHDN, CDR2 FVKESK. The CDR3 reads CASSQEEGDNEQFF. As DNA, the CDR3 is TGTGCCAGCAGCCAAGAGGAGGGAGACAATGAGCAGTTCTTC.

This clone was counted a single time. J is TRBJ1-4 and V is TRBV14; tentative D call: TRBD1 (6 bases). Trimming removed 3 bases from V and 7 bases from J, with 15 bases in between. CDR1 SGHDN and CDR2 FVKESK come from the germline V gene. This CDR3 region has 15 residues. In DNA form, the CDR3 reads TGTGCCAGCAGCCATTTCTCCAGGGGTGGTGAAAAACTGTTTTTT. Its protein product is CASSHFSRGGEKLFF.

The chain is built from TRBV27 and TRBJ2-1; D is uncertain. The length of the CDR3 is 16 residues. The germline V gene encodes CDR1 MNHEY and CDR2 SMNVEV (reference sequence). V was clipped by 5 bases and J by 0 bases, with 14 bases between them. This CDR3 is CASSRKASSSYNEQFF. In nucleotides, the CDR3 is TGTGCCAGCAGTCGGAAAGCGTCGAGCTCCTACAATGAGCAGTTCTTC.

This clone was detected only a few times. V is TRBV27 and J is TRBJ1-2, with TRBD1 identical over 7 bases. Germline trimming cut 4 bases from V and 8 bases from J; bases unmatched to any gene: 7. CDR1 is MNHEY, CDR2 SMNVEV, per germline (reference sequence). The CDR3 is made up of 13 amino acids. CDR3 DNA sequence: TGTGCCAGCAGTTCCGTAACAGGGGAAGGCTACACCTTC. Encoded protein: CASSSVTGEGYTF.

The V and J genes are TRBV19 and TRBJ2-1, with D maybe TRBD1 (7 bases). The CDR3 totals 16 residues. V dropped 3 bases and J dropped 7 bases, with 19 bases sitting between them. Germline CDR1 is LNHDA and CDR2 is SQIVND (reference sequence). The CDR3 DNA reads TGTGCCAGTAGTATTCGTAAAGAGACAGGGAGGAATGAGCAGTTCTTC. As protein: CASSIRKETGRNEQFF.

The V gene is TRBV30, the J gene TRBJ2-1, with D uncertain. Germline values: CDR1 GTSNPN, CDR2 SVGIG (reference sequence). The CDR3 is made up of 14 amino acids. Trimming stripped 3 bases from V and 8 bases from J, with 17 bases between. The CDR3 nucleotides are TGTGCCTGGAGCCGAGGACGGTACTTGGATGAGCAGTTCTTC. It codes for CAWSRGRYLDEQFF.

The CDR3 nucleotides read TGTGCCAGCAGCGCGCGGGACTACAATGAGCAGTTCTTC. It is translated as CASSARDYNEQFF. The chain combines TRBV7-8 with TRBJ2-1; D may be TRBD2 (6 bases). This CDR3 is built from 13 residues. V lost 5 bases and J 3 bases, leaving 8 bases between the germline ends. Per germline, CDR1 SGHVS and CDR2 FQNEAQ.